Listed below are T cell receptor beta chains from one sample, sequenced in a study of cytomegalovirus exposure and HLA in healthy donors. Generated by immunoSEQ multiplex PCR, the TCRdb table keeps only in-frame clones and is missing some. This table holds about 100,000 clones, more than 65% found once. Sequences were obtained from PBMCs. These receptors were obtained from a woman in her forties or fifties in good health and CMV-seropositive. The CDR3 runs from the conserved cysteine through the conserved F or W. Fields, in order: clone size, J gene, D gene, V gene, CDR3 DNA, CDR3 protein. D genes are given only for firm matches. Size is stated for part of the rows, as once, few or many counts, or as a class when the clone is expanded.

>NA|TRBJ2-7|TRBD1|TRBV14
TGTGCCAGCAGAAAGAGGACAGGGGGGAGCTACGAGCAGTACTTC
CASRKRTGGSYEQYF
>NA|TRBJ2-3|NA|TRBV4-1
TGCGCCAGCAGCCAAGATGGAAGGTATCGGGCAGATACGCAGTATTTT
CASSQDGRYRADTQYF
>NA|TRBJ2-5|TRBD2|TRBV18
TGTGCCAGCTCGGTAGCGGGCGGAACGTACCAAGAGACCCAGTACTTC
CASSVAGGTYQETQYF
>NA|TRBJ1-1|TRBD1|TRBV14
TGTGCCAGCAGCCGGACCTTGACAGGGGGAACTGAAGCTTTCTTT
CASSRTLTGGTEAFF
>NA|TRBJ1-1|NA|TRBV10-3
TGTGCCATCAGTGAGTCCTGGGAGAAAAAGAACACTGAAGCTTTCTTT
CAISESWEKKNTEAFF
>few|TRBJ2-1|NA|TRBV10-3
TGTGCCACCGCCGGAGGGGGAGGGCCTCGCAATGAGCAGTTCTTC
CATAGGGGPRNEQFF
>NA|TRBJ2-7|TRBD2|TRBV7-7
TGTGCTAGCAGCCAATCCTTAGCGGGAGAGCAGTACTTC
CASSQSLAGEQYF
>NA|TRBJ1-4|TRBD1|TRBV7-6
TGTGCCCTCGACAGGGGGAGCGAAAAACTGTTTTTT
CALDRGSEKLFF
>NA|TRBJ1-5|NA|TRBV9
TGTGCCAGCAGCGAGGGGGGGGTTCCTGGTCAGCCCCAGCATTTT
CASSEGGVPGQPQHF
>NA|TRBJ2-1|NA|TRBV5-8
TGTGCCAGCAGCTTGGGCCGGAGCTCCTACAATGAGCAGTTCTTC
CASSLGRSSYNEQFF
>NA|TRBJ1-1|NA|TRBV19
TGTGCCAGTAAGGCGGCAGGGGTTTGGCTGAACACTGAAGCTTTCTTT
CASKAAGVWLNTEAFF
>NA|TRBJ2-3|NA|TRBV5-6
TGTGCCAGCAGCCTAACGGGACTCAGAACAGATACGCAGTATTTT
CASSLTGLRTDTQYF
>once|TRBJ1-2|NA|TRBV28
TGTGCCAGCAGCCTAGCCGGTGGAGGAACTTATGGCTACACCTTC
CASSLAGGGTYGYTF
>NA|TRBJ2-1|NA|TRBV27
TGTGCCAGCAGTTTAGCACAGGAAACTTACAATGAGCAGTTCTTC
CASSLAQETYNEQFF
>once|TRBJ2-2|TRBD2|TRBV5-1
TGCGCCAGCAGCTGGGGACTAGCGGGGGCCTACACCGGGGAGCTGTTTTTT
CASSWGLAGAYTGELFF
>NA|TRBJ1-5|NA|TRBV12-5
TGTGCTAGTGGCCGAGATATATTTGGCAATCAGCCCCAGCATTTT
CASGRDIFGNQPQHF
>NA|TRBJ2-5|NA|TRBV11-1
TGTGCCAGCAGCTTAGCGGGAGGGGGCCAAGAGACCCAGTACTTC
CASSLAGGGQETQYF
>NA|TRBJ2-3|NA|TRBV5-5
TGTGCCAGCAGCTTCCGGGACACCTCCACAGATACGCAGTATTTT
CASSFRDTSTDTQYF
>NA|TRBJ1-4|NA|TRBV18
TGTGCCAGCTCACCACTGGACAGCGCAACTAATGAAAAACTGTTTTTT
CASSPLDSATNEKLFF
>once|TRBJ2-6|NA|TRBV10-3
TGTGCCATCGGTTACAGGTCTGGGGCCAACGTCCTGACTTTC
CAIGYRSGANVLTF
>NA|TRBJ2-2|NA|TRBV28
TGTGCCAGCCGAATTTTTAGGGGCAACGGGGAGCTGTTTTTT
CASRIFRGNGELFF
>few|TRBJ2-1|TRBD2|TRBV6-4
TGTGCCAGCACCCCGTCTAGCGGGGGTTACAATGAGCAGTTCTTC
CASTPSSGGYNEQFF
>NA|TRBJ2-2|NA|TRBV11-2
TGTGCCAGCAGCTGGCCGGTAGAGGGGGCGAACACCGGGGAGCTGTTTTTT
CASSWPVEGANTGELFF
>NA|TRBJ2-1|TRBD1|TRBV9
TGTGCCAGCAGCGGCAGGGACAGCGTCTACAATGAGCAGTTCTTC
CASSGRDSVYNEQFF
>NA|TRBJ2-1|TRBD2|TRBV7-6
TGTGCCAGCAGCTTTCTAGCGGGTTCCCCGGGGGATGAGCAGTTCTTC
CASSFLAGSPGDEQFF
>once|TRBJ1-1|NA|TRBV5-1
TGCGCCAGCAGGGAGGAGGGCGTTACTGAAGCTTTCTTT
CASREEGVTEAFF
>NA|TRBJ1-1|NA|TRBV5-6
TGTGCCACCTCCTGGGGGGTGAACACTGAAGCTTTCTTT
CATSWGVNTEAFF
>NA|TRBJ2-1|TRBD2|TRBV12-5
TGTGCTAGTGGTTTGCCCTCGCGGGAGGCTGACAATGAGCAGTTCTTC
CASGLPSREADNEQFF
>NA|TRBJ2-7|NA|TRBV29-1
TGCAGCGTTGAGGGCGAGGGCCCCTCCTACGAGCAGTACTTC
CSVEGEGPSYEQYF
>NA|TRBJ2-3|NA|TRBV5-6
TGTGCCAGCAGCACACCTCTTGAGACTAGCACAGATACGCAGTATTTT
CASSTPLETSTDTQYF
>few|TRBJ1-1|TRBD1|TRBV27
TGTGCCAGCAGTTACGGGACAGGAAACACTGAAGCTTTCTTT
CASSYGTGNTEAFF
>NA|TRBJ1-1|NA|TRBV13
TGTGCCAGCAGCTTAGACCCAGGGAAGGCTGAAGCTTTCTTT
CASSLDPGKAEAFF
>NA|TRBJ2-7|NA|TRBV9
TGTGCCAGCAGCGTAGATCGAGACTCCTACGAGCAGTACTTC
CASSVDRDSYEQYF
>once|TRBJ1-2|NA|TRBV2
TGTGCCAGCAGTGAAGTGGGAGAGGGCTATGGCTACACCTTC
CASSEVGEGYGYTF
>NA|TRBJ2-2|TRBD1|TRBV7-9
TGTGCCAGCAGCCCTACAGGGGGCAGGATCGGGGAGCTGTTTTTT
CASSPTGGRIGELFF
>NA|TRBJ1-5|NA|TRBV4-1
TGCGCCAGCAGCCAAGATGGGCCCGGCAAAAATCAGCCCCAGCATTTT
CASSQDGPGKNQPQHF
>NA|TRBJ2-3|TRBD2|TRBV20-1
TGCAGTGCTAGTAGCGGGATGGAGCAGTATTTT
CSASSGMEQYF
>NA|TRBJ2-2|NA|TRBV28
TGTGCCAGCAGGCGTCCGACAGCTAACACCGGGGAGCTGTTTTTT
CASRRPTANTGELFF
>NA|TRBJ1-4|TRBD1|TRBV7-9
TGTGCCAGCAGCAAAGGACCAGGGGGGGAAAAACTGTTTTTT
CASSKGPGGEKLFF
>NA|TRBJ2-3|NA|TRBV14
TGTGCCAGCAGCCATGGGCAGACGCAGTATTTT
CASSHGQTQYF
>NA|TRBJ2-7|NA|TRBV4-1
TGCGCCAGCAGCCAAGACAGGGGTGACGACGAGCAGTACTTC
CASSQDRGDDEQYF
>few|TRBJ2-1|TRBD2|TRBV7-3
TGTGCCAGCAGCTCACCTAGCGGGAGTAACAATGAGCAGTTCTTC
CASSSPSGSNNEQFF
>NA|TRBJ2-1|TRBD1|TRBV23-1
TGCGCCAGCAGTCAACCCGACAGGGGCGGCAATGAGCAGTTCTTC
CASSQPDRGGNEQFF